Following are 5 T cell receptor beta chains from one sample sequenced in a study of cytomegalovirus exposure and HLA in healthy donors. In the PCR, 60 Vbeta and 13 Jbeta primers were used. Sequenced by immunoSEQ multiplex PCR; TCRdb stores in-frame clones only, minus some. Counted here are 150,000 to 200,000 clones, around four fifths occurring once; the ten biggest clones make up roughly 10%. Sequenced: PBMCs. The receptors stem from a man aged 18 to 30 in good health and CMV-seropositive.

The rearrangement links TRBV19 to TRBJ1-1; perhaps TRBD1 as D (5 bases). The CDR3 runs to 12 residues. Trimming pared 3 bases from V and 11 bases from J, leaving 13 bases between. CDR1 and CDR2 (germline): LNHDA, SQIVND (reference sequence). The CDR3 reads CASSMEGFRAFF. CDR3 bases: TGTGCCAGTAGTATGGAGGGGTTCAGGGCTTTCTTT.

This clone was counted once. The chain couples TRBV5-5 to TRBJ2-6, with D hard to call. The length of the CDR3 is 16 residues. Germline CDR1 is SGHKS and CDR2 is YYEKEE (reference sequence). V was cut by 0 bases and J by 0 bases, with 7 bases left in between. The CDR3, as DNA: TGTGCCAGCAGCTTGGACAGCTACTCTGGGGCCAACGTCCTGACTTTC. It translates to CASSLDSYSGANVLTF.

This clone was seen a few times. The chain combines TRBV27 with TRBJ2-5, with 7 bases lining up with TRBD2. CDR3 length: 14 amino acids. Germline V lookup: CDR1 MNHEY, CDR2 SMNVEV (reference sequence). V gave up 3 bases and J gave up 5 bases; unmatched junction bases: 6. CDR3 DNA sequence: TGTGCCAGCAGTTTGAGCGGGAATAGGGAGACCCAGTACTTC. Its protein is CASSLSGNRETQYF.

The V gene is TRBV2, the J gene TRBJ2-7; TRBD1 matches at 7 bases. Germline loops: CDR1 SNHLY, CDR2 FYNNEI. The CDR3 extends over 12 amino acids. The chain's CDR3 is CASEGAGTPYGV. CDR3 sequence (DNA): TGTGCCAGCGAGGGGGCCGGGACGCCGTACGGGGTC.

The CDR3 nucleotides are TGCAGCGTTGAAGTAGTAGCTTCGGGAGAGACCCAGTACTTC. Protein sequence: CSVEVVASGETQYF. The chain joins TRBV29-1 to TRBJ2-5; D gene unclear. Germline V gene lookup returns CDR1 SQVTM and CDR2 ANQGSEA. The CDR3 has 14 residues. V dropped 1 base and J dropped 4 bases, with 13 bases sitting between them.